These 14 T cell receptor beta chains share one sample of origin, sequenced in a study of blood T cell repertoires in COVID-19. Clones were read by immunoSEQ multiplex PCR, and TCRdb kept only the in-frame ones, dropping some. The sample has 50,000 to 80,000 clones, 75% to 95% seen once; the top ten hold about 9.3%. The specimen was peripheral blood. The origin of the receptors is a woman older than 75 with active COVID-19.

V usage is TRBV5-4 and J usage is TRBJ2-1, with TRBD2 matching over 7 bases. Germline values: CDR1 SGHNT, CDR2 YYREEE (reference sequence). V was clipped by 4 bases and J by 6 bases; unmatched bases: 16. CDR3 length: 17 amino acids. This CDR3 is CASSGRGGREWGNEQFF. The CDR3 coding sequence is TGTGCCAGCAGCGGCAGAGGAGGGCGGGAGTGGGGCAATGAGCAGTTCTTC.

This chain links TRBV6-2 or TRBV6-3 with TRBJ2-1; 9 bases are shared with TRBD2. The CDR3 contains 16 residues. V shed 2 bases and J 1 base; nucleotides not matched to a gene: 3. CDR1 MNHEY and CDR2 SVGEGT come from the germline V gene. This CDR3 reads CASSYLLAGSYNEQFF. The CDR3 nucleotides are TGTGCCAGCAGTTACCTACTAGCGGGTTCCTACAATGAGCAGTTCTTC.

The chain links TRBV10-1 to TRBJ1-4, with 7 bases fitting TRBD1. The CDR3 has 15 residues. The junction had 8 bases not matched to a gene; V was cut back by 3 bases and J by 7 bases. Germline lookup yields CDR1 WNHNN and CDR2 SYGVQD (reference sequence). CDR3 sequence: CASSEPDRVGEKLFF. Written as DNA, the CDR3 is TGCGCCAGCAGTGAACCCGACAGGGTAGGTGAAAAACTGTTTTTT.

The chain carries TRBV2 and TRBJ2-7, with TRBD2 identical over 13 bases. V lost 8 bases to trimming and J lost 6 bases; unmatched junction nucleotides: 4. This CDR3 has 13 amino acids. CDR1 and CDR2 (germline): SNHLY, FYNNEI. The CDR3 spells CASSGLAGVEQYF. The CDR3 bases are TGTGCCAGCTCCGGACTAGCGGGAGTCGAGCAGTACTTC.

This chain links TRBV5-1 with TRBJ1-1; tentatively, D is TRBD1 (6 bases). Germline V CDR1 and CDR2: SGHRS, YFSETQ. Trimming pared 0 bases from V and 1 base from J, leaving 10 bases between. The CDR3 loop spans 15 amino acids. The CDR3, as DNA: TGCGCCAGCAGCTTGGAACAGGGCTGGAACACTGAAGCTTTCTTT. The encoded protein is CASSLEQGWNTEAFF.

The rearrangement links TRBV30 to TRBJ2-7; maybe TRBD1 (5 bases). CDR1 GTSNPN and CDR2 SVGIG come from the germline V gene (reference sequence). Trimming shortened V by 5 bases and J by 3 bases, and 8 bases separated the two germline ends. The CDR3 totals 11 residues. The CDR3 sequence is CAWAQGYEQYF. The DNA for the CDR3 is TGTGCCTGGGCTCAGGGCTACGAGCAGTACTTC. The full variable domain, rest sourced from reference TRBV30 and TRBJ2-7, is SQTIHQWPATLVQPVGSPLSLECTVEGTSNPNLYWYRQAAGRGLQLLFYSVGIGQISSEVPQNLSASRPQDRQFILSSKKLLLSDSGFYLCAWAQGYEQYFGPGTRLTVT.

The chain links TRBV19 to TRBJ2-4, with 7 bases identical to TRBD2. Trimming removed 3 bases from V and 6 bases from J; junction bases left unmatched: 5. Germline V gene sequence: CDR1 LNHDA, CDR2 SQIVND (reference sequence). The CDR3 is made up of 14 amino acids. The CDR3 nucleotides are TGTGCCAGTAGTATTAAGGCTAGCGGAAACATTCAGTACTTC. This codes for CASSIKASGNIQYF.

This clone was seen a handful of times. The genes are TRBV5-4 and TRBJ2-5; 11 bases are shared with TRBD2. Losses at the gene ends were 4 bases for V and 5 bases for J; bases not matched to a gene: 10. Germline V gene sequence: CDR1 SGHNT, CDR2 YYREEE (reference sequence). This CDR3 has 16 residues. The CDR3 protein is CASSTTSGRGGETQYF. The CDR3 DNA sequence: TGTGCCAGCAGCACCACTAGCGGGAGAGGTGGTGAGACCCAGTACTTC.

The chain carries TRBV10-3 and TRBJ2-6, with TRBD1 as a possible D gene (6 bases). V shed 2 bases and J shed 1 base, with 12 bases lying between them. CDR1 and CDR2 from the germline V gene are ENHRY and SYGVKD. This CDR3 region has 17 residues. CDR3 coding DNA: TGTGCCATCAGTGAGCCGACAGGAATTTCTGGGGCCAACGTCCTGACTTTC. Amino acid sequence: CAISEPTGISGANVLTF.

In this sample, this clone turned up a few times. The CDR3 DNA sequence: TGTGCCAGCAGCTCCCTCAGGGAAGGAAAACTGTTTTTT. It specifies CASSSLREGKLFF. The rearrangement joins TRBV7-9 to TRBJ1-4; D is perhaps TRBD1 (5 bases). CDR1 is SEHNR and CDR2 is FQNEAQ in the germline V gene (reference sequence). The CDR3 length is 13 residues. Trimming stripped 4 bases from V and 10 bases from J, with 13 bases between.

The V gene is TRBV5-1, the J gene TRBJ2-2; TRBD2 is a possible D gene (5 bases). There are 16 residues in the CDR3. Germline assignment: CDR1 SGHRS and CDR2 YFSETQ. The V end lost 4 bases, the J end lost 3 bases, and 16 bases lay between the germline ends. The CDR3 DNA is TGCGCCAGCAGCCGCCTAGCCACAGCGGACACCGGGGAGCTGTTTTTT. Its translation is CASSRLATADTGELFF.

The chain combines TRBV7-2 with TRBJ2-5; 9 bases are shared with TRBD1. After removal of 1 base from V and 6 bases from J, the junction contained 3 bases not matched to a gene. The germline CDR1 and CDR2 sequences are SGHTA and FQGNSA. The CDR3 has 14 residues. The CDR3 protein is CASSLGTGVKTQYF. The CDR3 DNA is TGTGCCAGCAGCTTAGGGACAGGGGTGAAGACCCAGTACTTC.

The genes are TRBV6-5 and TRBJ2-3, with 9 positions matching TRBD2. The CDR3 totals 16 residues. Germline V lookup: CDR1 MNHEY, CDR2 SVGAGI. After removal of 2 bases from V and 1 base from J, the junction contained 4 bases not matched to a gene. The CDR3 DNA sequence: TGTGCCAGCAGTTACCTCAGGACTAGCGGCACAGATACGCAGTATTTT. Protein sequence: CASSYLRTSGTDTQYF.

The chain has TRBV28 and TRBJ2-6; D is possibly TRBD1 (6 bases). Germline-derived CDR1 and CDR2 are MDHEN and SYDVKM. The CDR3 consists of 16 residues. Trimming took 5 bases from V and 0 from J, leaving 11 bases between them. CDR3: CASSHHRDSGANVLTF. CDR3 nucleotides: TGTGCCAGCAGTCACCACAGGGACTCTGGGGCCAACGTCCTGACTTTC.